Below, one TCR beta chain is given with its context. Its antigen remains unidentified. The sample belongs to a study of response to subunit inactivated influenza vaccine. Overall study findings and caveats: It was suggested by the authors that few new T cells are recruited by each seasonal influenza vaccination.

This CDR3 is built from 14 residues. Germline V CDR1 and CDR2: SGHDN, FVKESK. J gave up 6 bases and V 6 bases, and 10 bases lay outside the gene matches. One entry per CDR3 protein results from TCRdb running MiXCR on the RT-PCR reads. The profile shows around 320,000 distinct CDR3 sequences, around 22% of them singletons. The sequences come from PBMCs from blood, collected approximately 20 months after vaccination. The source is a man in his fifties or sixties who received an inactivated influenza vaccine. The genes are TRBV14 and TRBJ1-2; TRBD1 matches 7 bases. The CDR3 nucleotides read TGTGCCAGCAGTCCCGGGACAGAGGCGCATGGCTACACCTTC. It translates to CASSPGTEAHGYTF.